A single sample gave rise to the 27 T cell receptor beta chains below, sequenced in a study of cytomegalovirus exposure and HLA in healthy donors. A multiplex PCR was run with 60 Vbeta primers and 13 Jbeta primers. Sequenced by immunoSEQ multiplex PCR; TCRdb stores in-frame clones only, minus some. The sample consists of 210,000 or so clones, 87% of them appearing once. Sequencing was performed on PBMCs. Receptor source: a man aged 25 to 45 in good health and CMV-seronegative.

The chain couples TRBV28 to TRBJ2-7; D gene ambiguous. Germline assignment: CDR1 MDHEN and CDR2 SYDVKM. V shed 6 bases and J shed 6 bases, with 9 bases lying between them. The CDR3 is 11 amino acids. The CDR3: CASRIRLEQYF. The CDR3 DNA sequence: TGTGCCAGCAGAATCCGTCTCGAGCAGTACTTC.

The chain links TRBV27 to TRBJ1-6; D might be TRBD1 (6 bases). The V gene's germline CDR1 is MNHEY and CDR2 SMNVEV (reference sequence). The CDR3 runs 12 residues. V was pared by 8 bases and J by 7 bases, with 9 bases between. The CDR3 here is CASRRGNSPLHF. The CDR3 nucleotides read TGTGCCAGCCGCAGGGGAAATTCACCCCTCCACTTT.

This clone showed up just once. The rearrangement links TRBV4-3 to TRBJ2-3; TRBD1 matches at 8 bases. Germline V gene sequence: CDR1 LGHNA, CDR2 YSLEER. Trimming removed 2 bases from V and 2 bases from J; junction bases left unmatched: 3. This CDR3 comprises 15 residues. CDR3: CASSQQGANTDTQYF. Here the CDR3 DNA reads TGCGCCAGCAGCCAACAGGGGGCGAACACAGATACGCAGTATTTT.

V usage is TRBV18 and J usage is TRBJ1-5; the D gene is possibly TRBD1 (5 bases). CDR1 is KGHSH, CDR2 LQKENI, per germline. The CDR3 is 15 residues long. Trimming took 0 bases from V and 4 from J, leaving 10 bases between them. CDR3 protein: CASSPPGAGNQPQHF. The CDR3 DNA is TGTGCCAGCTCACCACCAGGGGCCGGGAATCAGCCCCAGCATTTT.

The chain recombines TRBV7-9 with TRBJ1-2; D is unclear. The CDR3 sequence is 12 residues long. V dropped 7 bases and J dropped 1 base, with 7 bases sitting between them. Germline V CDR1 and CDR2: SEHNR, FQNEAQ (reference sequence). The CDR3 loop reads CASNSLNYGYTF. DNA of the CDR3: TGTGCCAGCAACAGCCTTAACTATGGCTACACCTTC.

The genes are TRBV18 and TRBJ2-1; 12 bases match TRBD2. The CDR3 spans 16 residues. With V trimmed by 0 bases and J by 4 bases, 1 base remained unmatched. Germline V gene sequence: CDR1 KGHSH, CDR2 LQKENI. The CDR3 coding sequence is TGTGCCAGCTCACCACCCGGGACTAGCGGGTACAATGAGCAGTTCTTC. Translated: CASSPPGTSGYNEQFF.

The V call is TRBV19, the J call TRBJ1-1; D is perhaps TRBD1 (6 bases). The CDR3 has 13 amino acids. Germline CDR1 is LNHDA and CDR2 is SQIVND (reference sequence). Trimming removed 7 bases at V and 1 base at J, with 10 bases between. The CDR3 nucleotides read TGTGCCAGTACGCAGGGGCCGAACACTGAAGCTTTCTTT. Amino acid sequence: CASTQGPNTEAFF. The full variable domain, completed using reference TRBV19 and TRBJ1-1, is DGGITQSPKYLFRKEGQNVTLSCEQNLNHDAMYWYRQDPGQGLRLIYYSQIVNDFQKGDIAEGYSVSREKKESFPLTVTSAQKNPTAFYLCASTQGPNTEAFFGQGTRLTVV.

This clone was found a few times. V is TRBV7-2 and J is TRBJ2-3, with 7 nucleotides matching TRBD1. J gave up 0 bases and V 1 base, and 7 bases lay outside the gene matches. The CDR3 extends over 17 amino acids. From germline, CDR1 is SGHTA and CDR2 FQGNSA. DNA of the CDR3: TGTGCCAGCAGCTTAGTGGCAGGGACAGATAGCACAGATACGCAGTATTTT. Amino acids: CASSLVAGTDSTDTQYF.

A remark on this clone: Other DNA sequences within the sample encode an identical CDR3. The chain joins TRBV28 to TRBJ2-7; D remains ambiguous. Trimming removed 3 bases at V and 4 bases at J, with 4 bases between. The CDR3 sequence is 11 residues long. From germline, CDR1 is MDHEN and CDR2 SYDVKM. CDR3 protein: CASSLRYEQYF. CDR3 nucleotides: TGTGCCAGCAGTTTGCGGTACGAGCAGTACTTC.

This chain links TRBV10-3 with TRBJ2-5; no clear D. The CDR3 spans 13 residues. The germline V and J ends were trimmed by 4 bases and 2 bases, with 8 bases remaining between them. The V gene's germline CDR1 is ENHRY and CDR2 SYGVKD. The DNA for the CDR3 is TGTGCCATCAGTGTTTTTCCTCAAGAGACCCAGTACTTC. Protein: CAISVFPQETQYF.

The gene calls are TRBV6-4 and TRBJ2-1; 11 bases agree with TRBD2. Per germline, CDR1 MRHNA and CDR2 SNTAGT. The J segment lost 10 bases and the V segment lost 5 bases, leaving 7 bases of the junction unmatched. This CDR3 contains 14 residues. CDR3 residues: CASSLAGGRGEQFF. The DNA for the CDR3 is TGTGCCAGCAGTCTAGCGGGAGGTCGGGGGGAGCAGTTCTTC.

This chain connects TRBV10-1 to TRBJ2-7, with D maybe TRBD2 (6 bases). V lost 0 bases and J lost 0, with 33 bases in between. This CDR3 has 23 amino acids. In germline, CDR1 is WNHNN, CDR2 SYGVQD (reference sequence). CDR3 nucleotide sequence: TGCGCCAGCAGTGAGTCGACTCAAGCGACCCGGGAGAGACCCCATCATGTCTCCTACGAGCAGTACTTC. Protein product: CASSESTQATRERPHHVSYEQYF.

This clone appeared a few times. The chain has TRBV19 and TRBJ2-1; 9 positions agree with TRBD2. Trimming took 3 bases from V and 7 from J; bases not matched to a gene: 10. Germline-derived CDR1 and CDR2 are LNHDA and SQIVND (reference sequence). The CDR3 length is 16 residues. CDR3 in amino acids: CASSIHIAGVRNEQFF. For the CDR3, the DNA is TGTGCCAGTAGTATCCATATAGCGGGAGTAAGGAATGAGCAGTTCTTC.

This clone was seen a handful of times. This rearrangement joins TRBV7-8 to TRBJ2-2; TRBD1 is a possible D gene (6 bases). The CDR3 consists of 13 residues. Germline CDR1 is SGHVS and CDR2 is FQNEAQ. V gave up 6 bases and J gave up 1 base, with 6 bases separating them. CDR3 amino acids: CASRTGNTGELFF. CDR3 nucleotide sequence: TGTGCCAGCAGGACAGGGAACACCGGGGAGCTGTTTTTT.

This clone came up once. The rearrangement uses TRBV7-9 and TRBJ2-7; 12 bases line up with TRBD2. With 4 bases clipped from V and 4 bases from J, the junction kept 5 bases outside the gene matches. Germline CDR1 reads SEHNR; CDR2 reads FQNEAQ (reference sequence). The CDR3 runs 15 residues. The CDR3 region has the DNA TGTGCCAGCAGCTCCGGACTAGCGGGGCGATACGAGCAGTACTTC. This encodes CASSSGLAGRYEQYF. The whole variable domain, filled in from reference TRBV7-9 and TRBJ2-7, reads DTGVSQNPRHKITKRGQNVTFRCDPISEHNRLYWYRQTLGQGPEFLTYFQNEAQLEKSRLLSDRFSAERPKGSFSTLEIQRTEQGDSAMYLCASSSGLAGRYEQYFGPGTRLTVT.

The genes are TRBV4-2 and TRBJ1-2; TRBD1 might be the D (6 bases). The CDR3 consists of 15 residues. The V gene lost 0 bases and the J gene lost 5 bases, with 13 bases spanning the gap. CDR1 and CDR2 from the germline V gene are LGHNA and YNFKEQ. CDR3 coding DNA: TGTGCCAGCAGCCAAGATAGGGCCAGGGGTTATGGCTACACCTTC. It translates to CASSQDRARGYGYTF.

The chain combines TRBV5-1 with TRBJ2-1, with TRBD2 identical over 13 bases. The germline V gene encodes CDR1 SGHRS and CDR2 YFSETQ. After removal of 0 bases from V and 6 bases from J, the junction contained 12 bases not matched to a gene. This CDR3 comprises 19 residues. The CDR3 spells CASSLAFYRTSGRGNEQFF. The CDR3 nucleotides are TGCGCCAGCAGCTTGGCCTTTTACCGGACTAGCGGGAGAGGCAATGAGCAGTTCTTC. Looking up the rest from reference TRBV5-1 and TRBJ2-1 gives the full variable domain: KAGVTQTPRYLIKTRGQQVTLSCSPISGHRSVSWYQQTPGQGLQFLFEYFSETQRNKGNFPGRFSGRQFSNSRSEMNVSTLELGDSALYLCASSLAFYRTSGRGNEQFFGPGTRLTVL.

The chain links TRBV5-1 to TRBJ1-5; D might be TRBD1 (6 bases). The CDR3 loop spans 15 amino acids. Looked up from germline, CDR1 is SGHRS and CDR2 is YFSETQ. V was trimmed by 1 base and J by 2 bases, leaving 10 bases between them. The CDR3 reads CASSLSDSRNQPQHF. CDR3 coding DNA: TGCGCCAGCAGCTTGTCGGACAGCCGCAATCAGCCCCAGCATTTT.

This clone was seen just once. This chain uses TRBV2 with TRBJ2-2, with 7 bases aligning to TRBD2. From germline, CDR1 is SNHLY and CDR2 FYNNEI. Trimming at V came to 5 bases and at J to 0 bases, leaving 3 bases not matched to a gene. The CDR3 consists of 15 residues. The CDR3 DNA reads as TGTGCCAGCAGTTTCAGCGGGGCGAACACCGGGGAGCTGTTTTTT. Its protein product is CASSFSGANTGELFF.

The rearrangement uses TRBV27 and TRBJ2-1, with 7 bases lining up with TRBD2. Germline trimming cut 3 bases from V and 7 bases from J; bases unmatched to any gene: 3. The CDR3 consists of 13 residues. Germline V gene data show CDR1 as MNHEY and CDR2 as SMNVEV (reference sequence). The CDR3 loop reads CASSFRRENEQFF. CDR3 coding DNA: TGTGCCAGCAGTTTTAGGCGGGAGAATGAGCAGTTCTTC.

The chain employs TRBV5-5 and TRBJ2-3; TRBD2 matches at 7 bases. Germline loops: CDR1 SGHKS, CDR2 YYEKEE (reference sequence). The junction had 4 bases not matched to a gene; V was cut back by 5 bases and J by 1 base. The CDR3 has 14 amino acids. The DNA for the CDR3 is TGTGCCAGCAGACAAACTAGCGGCACAGATACGCAGTATTTT. It codes for CASRQTSGTDTQYF.

The chain joins TRBV6-5 to TRBJ1-1; no clear D gene. Germline V gene sequence: CDR1 MNHEY, CDR2 SVGAGI. This CDR3 is 13 amino acids long. The V and J ends lost 6 bases and 8 bases respectively, with 16 bases between them. The DNA for the CDR3 is TGTGCCAGCAGGCGCGGAACCGGGAACGAAGCTTTCTTT. Protein: CASRRGTGNEAFF.

J is TRBJ2-7 and V is TRBV29-1; D remains ambiguous. Trimming pared 7 bases from V and 0 bases from J, leaving 10 bases between. This CDR3 has 12 amino acids. CDR1 and CDR2 from the germline V gene are SQVTM and ANQGSEA. The CDR3 coding sequence is TGCAGCGCAAGATTGAGCTCCTACGAGCAGTACTTC. It specifies CSARLSSYEQYF.

The chain is built from TRBV28 and TRBJ1-2; 7 bases match TRBD1. The CDR3 spans 14 residues. The germline CDR1 and CDR2 sequences are MDHEN and SYDVKM. The V gene end was trimmed by 7 bases and the J gene end by 1 base; junction bases not matched to a gene: 6. CDR3 loop: CASIEAGGNYGYTF. In DNA, the CDR3 is TGTGCCAGCATCGAGGCAGGGGGTAACTATGGCTACACCTTC.

The V gene is TRBV7-6, the J gene TRBJ2-5; TRBD1 agrees at 9 bases. CDR3 length equals 15 residues. Germline assignment: CDR1 SGHVS and CDR2 FNYEAQ. Germline trimming cut 5 bases from V and 4 bases from J; bases unmatched to any gene: 8. The CDR3 spells CASSAGQGKGETQYF. CDR3 in DNA: TGTGCCAGCAGCGCCGGACAGGGGAAGGGAGAGACCCAGTACTTC.

The chain combines TRBV7-2 with TRBJ2-3; no reliable D call. The length of the CDR3 is 16 residues. Trimming cost V 1 base and J 0 bases, with 11 bases left between them. Germline V gene lookup returns CDR1 SGHTA and CDR2 FQGNSA. CDR3 region: CASSLGARSSTDTQYF. The CDR3 DNA reads TGTGCCAGCAGCTTAGGTGCGCGGAGTAGCACAGATACGCAGTATTTT.

Remarks on this clone: The junction departs from germline at one end; a sequencing error may be responsible. J is TRBJ2-3 and V is TRBV7-9; 7 nucleotides match TRBD1. Germline V gene lookup returns CDR1 SEHNR and CDR2 FQNEAQ (reference sequence). The CDR3 has 18 amino acids. The CDR3 loop is CSSRLAEVRDSSTDTQYF. In nucleotides, the CDR3 is TGTTCCAGCAGATTAGCCGAAGTTCGGGACAGCAGCACAGATACGCAGTATTTT.